A single sample gave rise to the 14 T cell receptor beta chains below, sequenced in a study of blood T cells in healthy people across ages. Combining a sample-barcoded 5' primer with a J-beta primer mix, a second PCR ran for about 7 to 11 cycles. TCRdb called the 5' RACE reads again in MiXCR, with one record for every CDR3 protein. Counted here are 1,500,000 or so distinct CDR3 sequences, about 42% occurring once; the ten biggest clones make up 4%. The sample taken for sequencing was blood. The receptors stem from a woman younger than 35 in good health.

The rearrangement links TRBV7-2 to TRBJ2-1, with D uncertain. The CDR3 runs to 15 residues. V was shortened by 1 base and J by 6 bases, with 13 bases between the two germline ends. Germline V CDR1 and CDR2: SGHTA, FQGNSA. CDR3 bases: TGTGCCAGCAGCTTAGAATCGCGGTCGGGCAATGAGCAGTTCTTC. Translation gives CASSLESRSGNEQFF.

Only a few counts were recorded for this clonotype. The chain employs TRBV4-1 and TRBJ2-1; D is uncertain. With 2 bases removed from V and 4 bases from J, the gap between germline ends came to 6 bases. The CDR3 loop spans 13 amino acids. Germline values: CDR1 MGHRA, CDR2 YSYEKL. Here the CDR3 DNA reads TGCGCCAGCAGCCAACGGTCATACAATGAGCAGTTCTTC. Translating gives CASSQRSYNEQFF.

In this sample, this clonotype turned up once. A much larger clonotype is one base distant, so this may be a read error. The chain carries TRBV27 and TRBJ2-4; D possibly matches TRBD1 or TRBD2 (6 bases each). The J call may be mistaken, given a closer DNA end match to TRBJ2-7. CDR3 length: 14 amino acids. Germline assignment: CDR1 MNHEY and CDR2 SMNVEV (reference sequence). The CDR3 protein is CASSLFGGPYEQYF. The CDR3 coding sequence is TGTGCCAGCAGTTTATTCGGGGGCCCCTACGAGCAGTACTTC.

This sequence joins TRBV20-1 and TRBJ2-3; 10 bases are a match to TRBD2. The CDR3 extends over 14 amino acids. The germline CDR1 and CDR2 sequences are DFQATT and SNEGSKA (reference sequence). V trimming: 2 bases; J trimming: 5 bases; junction bases outside the gene matches: 4. The chain's CDR3 is CSARRGTSVDTQYF. In nucleotides, the CDR3 is TGCAGTGCTAGAAGGGGGACTAGCGTAGATACGCAGTATTTT.

The chain recombines TRBV7-6 with TRBJ1-6; no reliable D call. The germline gives CDR1 SGHVS, CDR2 FNYEAQ. Trimming removed 1 base from V and 4 bases from J, with 14 bases in between. This CDR3 has 17 amino acids. CDR3 loop: CASSLGGLRGYNSPLHF. CDR3 coding DNA: TGTGCCAGCAGCTTAGGCGGTTTGCGGGGATATAATTCACCCCTCCACTTT.

This clonotype turned up a few times. The rearrangement joins TRBV6-5 to TRBJ2-7, with TRBD2 as a possible D gene (5 bases). The J call is in doubt because the DNA end fits TRBJ2-5 better. Germline CDR1 reads MNHEY; CDR2 reads SVGAGI. CDR3 size: 15 residues. CDR3: CASSTPRVGPETQYF. For the CDR3, the DNA is TGTGCCAGCAGTACCCCGAGGGTTGGGCCGGAGACCCAGTACTTC.

This sequence joins TRBV12-3 or TRBV12-4 and TRBJ2-7; D not resolved. Trimming cost V 6 bases and J 2 bases, with 17 bases left between them. The CDR3 loop spans 15 amino acids. The CDR3 sequence: CASSPMVRPTYEQYF. The CDR3 DNA reads TGTGCCAGCAGCCCCATGGTAAGGCCTACCTACGAGCAGTACTTC.

This clonotype has just one count. A read error may produce the germline difference seen at one junction end. The genes are TRBV4-2 and TRBJ2-5; 10 bases are a match to TRBD2. Germline loops: CDR1 LGHNA, CDR2 YNFKEQ. This CDR3 comprises 17 residues. The CDR3 here is CANSHEGTSGAQETQYF. In nucleotides, the CDR3 is TGTGCCAACAGCCATGAGGGAACTAGCGGGGCTCAAGAGACCCAGTACTTC.

The chain joins TRBV4-3 to TRBJ2-7, with D tentatively TRBD2 (5 bases). This CDR3 spans 15 amino acids. The germline V gene has CDR1 LGHNA and CDR2 YSLEER. V shed 3 bases and J shed 6 bases, with 18 bases lying between them. DNA of the CDR3: TGCGCCAGCAGCCAGAATGTGAGGGCCTACGGCGAGCAGTACTTC. The encoded protein is CASSQNVRAYGEQYF.

This clonotype was seen only a few times. The chain has TRBV28 and TRBJ2-7; no clear D gene. The CDR3 length is 14 residues. Germline lookup yields CDR1 MDHEN and CDR2 SYDVKM. The V and J ends lost 6 bases and 4 bases respectively, with 16 bases between them. CDR3: CASRLREKLYEQYF. The CDR3 DNA reads as TGTGCCAGCAGACTCAGAGAGAAACTTTACGAGCAGTACTTC. Based on the CDR3 plus reference TRBV28 and TRBJ2-7, the full variable domain is DVKVTQSSRYLVKRTGEKVFLECVQDMDHENMFWYRQDPGLGLRLIYFSYDVKMKEKGDIPEGYSVSREKKERFSLILESASTNQTSMYLCASRLREKLYEQYFGPGTRLTVT.

The chain has TRBV10-3 and TRBJ2-7, with unresolved D. V was clipped by 0 bases and J by 7 bases, with 4 bases between them. The CDR3 loop spans 11 amino acids. The germline V gene encodes CDR1 ENHRY and CDR2 SYGVKD. Here the CDR3 reads CAISESSEQYF. The CDR3 bases are TGTGCCATCAGTGAGTCGAGTGAGCAGTACTTC.

V is TRBV6-2 or TRBV6-3 and J is TRBJ2-1, with 11 bases lining up with TRBD2. The last part of the DNA fits TRBJ2-7 better; the J call may be wrong. CDR1 and CDR2 (germline): MNHEY, SVGEGT. The CDR3 totals 15 residues. CDR3 coding DNA: TGTGCCAGCAGCCAACTAGCGGGGGAATACAATGAGCAGTACTTC. Translating gives CASSQLAGEYNEQYF.

About this clonotype itself: At one end, the junction sequence differs from germline, possibly due to a read error. The chain recombines TRBV7-9 with TRBJ2-1; perhaps TRBD2 as D (5 bases). The tail of the sequence fits TRBJ2-7 better, so the J call may be wrong. This CDR3 contains 14 residues. CDR1 and CDR2 from the germline V gene are SEHNR and FQNEAQ (reference sequence). The chain's CDR3 is CASSASGSYNEQYF. The DNA of the CDR3 is TGTGCAAGCAGCGCGAGCGGTTCCTACAATGAGCAGTACTTC.

The chain recombines TRBV7-2 with TRBJ2-5; D may be TRBD1 or TRBD2 (5 bases each). The CDR3 has 15 amino acids. The germline CDR1 and CDR2 sequences are SGHTA and FQGNSA. Trimming stripped 0 bases from V and 4 bases from J, with 12 bases between. CDR3 nucleotides: TGTGCCAGCAGCTTAGCGGGGGTCCGGGGAGAGACCCAGTACTTC. Translating gives CASSLAGVRGETQYF.